The 26 T cell receptor beta chains below were found in one sample sequenced in a study of control samples from healthy donors and cancer patients. The method was immunoSEQ multiplex PCR; TCRdb's version includes in-frame clones alone and lacks a portion of them. Here the sample spans 60,000 to 75,000 clones, under 90% being singletons. Sequences were obtained from blood. The receptors stem from a man aged 45-65 years in good health.

This clone has a single count. V usage is TRBV19 and J usage is TRBJ1-4; unclear D gene. V was cut by 3 bases and J by 8 bases, with 10 bases left in between. Germline V gene sequence: CDR1 LNHDA, CDR2 SQIVND (reference sequence). This CDR3 contains 13 residues. The CDR3 DNA sequence: TGTGCCAGTAGTATTTCCGGACGAGAAAAACTGTTTTTT. It specifies CASSISGREKLFF.

The chain is built from TRBV9 and TRBJ2-5; 10 bases line up with TRBD2. With 0 bases clipped from V and 2 bases from J, the junction kept 7 bases outside the gene matches. The CDR3 is 17 residues long. CDR1 and CDR2 (germline): SGDLS, YYNGEE. Here the CDR3 reads CASSVVAGGRLQETQYF. In DNA form, the CDR3 reads TGTGCCAGCAGCGTAGTAGCGGGGGGCCGCCTACAAGAGACCCAGTACTTC.

The chain employs TRBV6-8 and TRBJ1-5; TRBD1 is a possible D gene (5 bases). The ends were cut back, 0 bases at V and 0 bases at J, with 15 bases in the middle. CDR3 length: 18 amino acids. CDR1 is MNHGY, CDR2 SAAAGT, per germline. The CDR3 nucleotides are TGTGCCAGCAGTTACTCGAGGTTGTGCAGGGATAGCAATCAGCCCCAGCATTTT. Its translation: CASSYSRLCRDSNQPQHF.

The chain has TRBV7-9 and TRBJ2-1; TRBD2 aligns across 13 bases. Germline trimming cut 5 bases from V and 6 bases from J; bases unmatched to any gene: 10. CDR1 and CDR2 from the germline V gene are SEHNR and FQNEAQ (reference sequence). The CDR3 has 17 residues. The CDR3 here is CASSQGLAGVWGNEQFF. The CDR3 nucleotides read TGTGCCAGCAGCCAAGGACTAGCGGGAGTCTGGGGCAATGAGCAGTTCTTC.

V is TRBV7-2 and J is TRBJ2-7, with D hard to call. Germline assignment: CDR1 SGHTA and CDR2 FQGNSA. The V end was cut by 2 bases, the J end by 0 bases, with 2 bases between. The CDR3 is 12 residues long. The CDR3 DNA follows: TGTGCCAGCAGCTTATTCTCCTACGAGCAGTACTTC. It specifies CASSLFSYEQYF.

This clone was observed a single time. The gene calls are TRBV7-3 and TRBJ2-2, with TRBD2 as a possible D gene (5 bases). Trimming removed 2 bases from V and 7 bases from J, with 26 bases in between. This CDR3 has 19 amino acids. The germline gives CDR1 SGHTA, CDR2 FQGTGA. CDR3 protein: CASSLDNARIGLLVGELFF. The CDR3 nucleotides read TGTGCCAGCAGCTTAGATAATGCTAGAATTGGACTTTTGGTCGGGGAGCTGTTTTTT. The full variable domain, its missing parts supplied by reference TRBV7-3 and TRBJ2-2, is GAGVSQTPSNKVTEKGKYVELRCDPISGHTALYWYRQSLGQGPEFLIYFQGTGAADDSGLPNDRFFAVRPEGSVSTLKIQRTERGDSAVYLCASSLDNARIGLLVGELFFGEGSRLTVL.

This sequence joins TRBV6-2 or TRBV6-3 and TRBJ1-5; D not certain. The CDR3 has 14 amino acids. The germline gives CDR1 MNHEY, CDR2 SVGEGT. Trimming took 5 bases from V and 6 from J, leaving 14 bases between them. The CDR3 is CASSRPGSLQPQHF. In DNA, the CDR3 is TGTGCCAGCAGTCGTCCAGGATCCCTTCAGCCCCAGCATTTT.

This rearrangement joins TRBV6-4 to TRBJ1-1; D perhaps matches TRBD1 (5 bases). Trimming shortened V by 5 bases and J by 7 bases, and 14 bases separated the two germline ends. This CDR3 spans 13 amino acids. The V gene's germline CDR1 is MRHNA and CDR2 SNTAGT. This chain's CDR3 is CASSSAPGGEAFF. As DNA, the CDR3 is TGTGCCAGCAGTTCAGCCCCGGGGGGTGAAGCTTTCTTT.

This clone was seen once. V usage is TRBV5-1 and J usage is TRBJ2-7, with D uncertain. V lost 1 base and J lost 5, with 7 bases in between. The CDR3 length is 12 residues. Germline CDR1 and CDR2: SGHRS and YFSETQ. The CDR3 DNA reads as TGCGCCAGCAGCTTGCTGCCCAACGAGCAGTACTTC. Translated: CASSLLPNEQYF.

The chain has TRBV15 and TRBJ2-7, with TRBD1 matching over 7 bases. Trimming cost V 1 base and J 3 bases; bases outside gene matches: 3. The V gene's germline CDR1 is LNHNV and CDR2 YYDKDF (reference sequence). The CDR3 covers 14 residues. The CDR3 region has the DNA TGTGCCACCAGCAGAGGGAGACAGGGCTACGAGCAGTACTTC. Its translation: CATSRGRQGYEQYF.

J is TRBJ1-2 and V is TRBV19; 8 nucleotides match TRBD1. The V and J ends lost 4 bases and 5 bases, in that order; junction bases with no gene match: 6. From germline, CDR1 is LNHDA and CDR2 SQIVND (reference sequence). The length of the CDR3 is 14 residues. The CDR3 loop reads CASSTSGTGYGYTF. The CDR3 DNA follows: TGTGCCAGTAGTACCTCCGGGACAGGATATGGCTACACCTTC.

This chain uses TRBV25-1 with TRBJ2-6; no definite D call. V lost 4 bases and J lost 1, with 5 bases in between. Germline V lookup: CDR1 MGHDK, CDR2 SYGVNS. The CDR3 has 14 residues. CDR3 amino acids: CASSGVSGANVLTF. DNA for the CDR3: TGTGCCAGCAGTGGGGTGTCTGGGGCCAACGTCCTGACTTTC.

The gene calls are TRBV9 and TRBJ2-1; maybe TRBD2 (6 bases). The V gene's germline CDR1 is SGDLS and CDR2 YYNGEE. The CDR3 loop spans 15 amino acids. The V gene lost 0 bases and the J gene lost 9 bases, with 16 bases spanning the gap. As DNA, the CDR3 is TGTGCCAGCAGCGTAGGCGGACCACTAGCTCTTGAGCAGTTCTTC. This gives the protein CASSVGGPLALEQFF.

The chain carries TRBV5-1 and TRBJ2-7; TRBD1 agrees at 10 bases. There are 14 residues in the CDR3. V shed 4 bases, J shed 6 bases, and the junction held 7 bases outside the gene matches. Germline V gene data show CDR1 as SGHRS and CDR2 as YFSETQ. The CDR3, as DNA: TGCGCCAGCAGCAATGGACAGGGGGGGTCCGAGCAGTACTTC. Translation: CASSNGQGGSEQYF.

This chain connects TRBV3-1 (or the pseudogene TRBV3-2) to TRBJ1-1, with no clear D. The CDR3 has 15 amino acids. Germline V gene data show CDR1 as LGHDT and CDR2 as YNNKEL (reference sequence). V lost 4 bases, J lost 5 bases, and 17 bases lay in between. CDR3 DNA: TGTGCCAGCAGCCGCTCAGCTGGACGAGGAACTGAAGCTTTCTTT. Its translation is CASSRSAGRGTEAFF.

The chain has TRBV3-1 (or the pseudogene TRBV3-2) and TRBJ1-1; weak D call: TRBD1 (6 bases). The V and J ends lost 7 bases and 4 bases respectively, with 16 bases between them. The CDR3 sequence is 14 residues long. Germline V gene lookup returns CDR1 LGHDT and CDR2 YNNKEL (reference sequence). Written as DNA, the CDR3 is TGTGCCAGCACCCGGACAGTACTAAGCACTGAAGCTTTCTTT. It encodes CASTRTVLSTEAFF.

The gene calls are TRBV25-1 and TRBJ2-2, with 8 bases fitting TRBD1. The germline CDR1 and CDR2 sequences are MGHDK and SYGVNS. The V and J ends lost 4 bases and 1 base, in that order; junction bases with no gene match: 5. The CDR3 covers 16 residues. CDR3: CASSGPGTGNTGELFF. CDR3 in DNA: TGTGCCAGCAGTGGCCCCGGGACAGGGAACACCGGGGAGCTGTTTTTT.

The chain has TRBV4-2 and TRBJ2-5, with 9 bases lining up with TRBD2. V was pared by 3 bases and J by 4 bases, with 6 bases of the junction left unmatched. The CDR3 spans 15 residues. CDR1 and CDR2 (germline): LGHNA, YNFKEQ. This CDR3 reads CASSQTAGGGETQYF. The CDR3 DNA follows: TGTGCCAGCAGCCAGACAGCGGGAGGCGGAGAGACCCAGTACTTC.

The J gene is TRBJ1-2, the V gene TRBV19; D gene uncertain. Germline-derived CDR1 and CDR2 are LNHDA and SQIVND (reference sequence). The CDR3 runs to 14 residues. The V and J ends lost 3 bases and 5 bases respectively, with 13 bases between them. CDR3 bases: TGTGCCAGTAGTATCCCAATACCTCGGTATGGCTACACCTTC. This gives the protein CASSIPIPRYGYTF.

This clone was recorded once. The V gene is TRBV5-4, the J gene TRBJ2-5; no clear D gene. This CDR3 spans 12 amino acids. V shed 2 bases and J shed 5 bases, with 7 bases lying between them. In germline, CDR1 is SGHNT, CDR2 YYREEE (reference sequence). The CDR3, as DNA: TGTGCCAGCAGCTTACAGAGGGAGACCCAGTACTTC. Translating gives CASSLQRETQYF.

The V and J genes are TRBV10-1 and TRBJ1-1; D uncertain. In germline, CDR1 is WNHNN, CDR2 SYGVQD (reference sequence). V was trimmed by 6 bases and J by 2 bases, leaving 10 bases between them. The CDR3 length is 13 residues. CDR3 sequence reads: CASSHTDNTEAFF. The CDR3 coding sequence is TGCGCCAGCAGCCACACAGACAACACTGAAGCTTTCTTT.

V and J are TRBV6-5 and TRBJ2-7; D is undetermined. Looked up from germline, CDR1 is MNHEY and CDR2 is SVGAGI. The CDR3 is 14 amino acids. V shed 8 bases and J shed 0 bases, with 14 bases lying between them. The CDR3 protein is CASGSQKGSYEQYF. The CDR3 nucleotides are TGTGCCAGCGGGTCCCAGAAGGGCTCCTACGAGCAGTACTTC.

The chain carries TRBV5-1 and TRBJ1-2, with TRBD1 matching 7 bases. The J segment lost 4 bases and the V segment lost 4 bases, leaving 7 bases of the junction unmatched. Germline V lookup: CDR1 SGHRS, CDR2 YFSETQ. The CDR3 consists of 14 residues. CDR3 DNA: TGCGCCAGCAGCCCGGAGGGGACAGCCTATGGCTACACCTTC. This gives the protein CASSPEGTAYGYTF.

The gene calls are TRBV5-4 and TRBJ2-3; TRBD2 agrees at 11 bases. Germline V gene data show CDR1 as SGHNT and CDR2 as YYREEE (reference sequence). CDR3 length: 17 amino acids. The V gene end was trimmed by 4 bases and the J gene end by 0 bases; junction bases not matched to a gene: 7. CDR3 bases: TGTGCCAGCAGCCTAAGGACTAGCGGGTTCAGCACAGATACGCAGTATTTT. Protein: CASSLRTSGFSTDTQYF.

The chain uses TRBV4-1 and TRBJ1-1, with 12 bases identical to TRBD1. Per the germline V gene, CDR1 is MGHRA and CDR2 is YSYEKL. This CDR3 region has 15 residues. V lost 4 bases and J lost 4; bases outside the gene matches: 4. The CDR3 DNA sequence: TGCGCCAGCAGCCCTAAGGGACAGGGGGCCACTGAAGCTTTCTTT. This gives the protein CASSPKGQGATEAFF.

This sequence joins TRBV5-1 and TRBJ2-7; tentatively, D is TRBD1 (6 bases). CDR1 and CDR2 from the germline V gene are SGHRS and YFSETQ. V lost 0 bases and J 1 base, leaving 14 bases between the germline ends. The CDR3 is 16 residues long. The CDR3 region is CASSLDVTGWSYEQYF. The CDR3 DNA follows: TGCGCCAGCAGCTTGGATGTCACAGGGTGGTCCTACGAGCAGTACTTC.